This paragraph reports one T cell receptor (beta chain). The data belong to a study of blood T cell repertoires in COVID-19. Study-level information: T cells, B-cell-depleted T cells, or PBMCs supplied cDNA or gDNA.

CDR1 and CDR2 (germline): LGHDT, YNNKEL (reference sequence). With 1 base removed from V and 4 bases from J, the gap between germline ends came to 13 bases. The CDR3 length is 15 residues. The authors' processing: Amplification with reference gene primers provided the estimates of nucleated cell counts. The method was immunoSEQ multiplex PCR; TCRdb's version includes in-frame clones alone and lacks a portion of them. The V and J calls and clone size come from that table; D and trimming were worked out from the DNA. This sample has some 200,000 clones, with around 85% found just once. During active infection, Seattle patients enrolled and were then monitored through disease.

What was sequenced was peripheral blood. The V call is TRBV3-1 (or the pseudogene TRBV3-2), the J call TRBJ1-2, with unresolved D. The receptor's source is a woman aged 55-70 years with COVID-19, enrolled during active disease. The DNA for the CDR3 is TGTGCCAGCAGCCAAGCGTTGGGAGGGATCTATGGCTACACCTTC. This translates into CASSQALGGIYGYTF.